This T cell receptor (beta chain) was obtained from a study of neurological immune-mediated disorders (dated by TCRdb to between 2019 and 2020). Some background on the complete study: The study compared peripheral blood TCR-beta repertoires of HTLV-I-associated myelopathy (HAM/TSP) patients, multiple sclerosis patients and healthy controls using UMI-based sequencing. The cohort was made up of approximately 71 subjects, consisting of around 15 HAM/TSP patients, some 34 multiple sclerosis patients and 20 healthy controls. Longitudinal HAM/TSP and healthy donors were sampled at 3 time-points each (about 3-40 month intervals). The 95 to 120 TCR-beta libraries included longitudinal samples, technical triplicates and paired sorted CD4+ and CD8+ T-cell subsets alongside PBMC samples.

Sample time point, as interpreted from the label and publication: longitudinal time-point 3. Unsorted PBMC libraries were generated from 2 million PBMCs stored in RNAlater at -80 °C until RNA extraction. Peripheral blood was subjected to Ficoll-Hypaque density gradient centrifugation to isolate PBMCs, which were then cryopreserved in liquid nitrogen. This clonotype was found many times. Which antigen it targets is not known. Within one base of it there is no much larger clone, and no base qualities were kept. Points the paper makes about the study in general: No identical CDR3 amino acid sequences were found to be shared among expanded clones across subjects, suggesting that TCR-beta repertoires were private in all groups. TCR clonal expansion was highest in HAM/TSP patients and lowest in MS patients, with MS patients falling below even healthy controls.

Taken from cysteine to phenylalanine, the CDR3 has 13 residues. CDR3 DNA is the only sequence kept; it has 39 bases, read in frame from the first base. CDR1 and CDR2 were assigned from the germline V gene (reference sequence) as DFQATT and SNEGSKA. V and J lose 1 base and 7 bases, and a span of 11 bases separates them. cDNA synthesis used template-switch 5'RACE with a primer carrying a 10-nucleotide random unique molecular identifier tagging each TCR transcript. Every sequencing run covered 15-18 subjects and yielded more than 200 million TCR-beta sequences. The RNeasy kit was used for extraction of total RNA. The KAPA Real-time Library Amplification kit was used to amplify TCR-beta VDJ regions with primers for the TCR constant region and the 5'RACE anchor. A first PCR added sample indexes and Illumina adaptors, after which a second PCR increased the library yield. The roughly 650 bp TCR product was size-selected on a 2% E-gel SizeSelection system after Ampure bead purification. Before pooling, library quality was checked on a Bioanalyzer, concentration was measured with Qubit, and libraries were quantified with the Kapa Library Quantification kit. An Illumina HiSeq 2500 was used to sequence the libraries paired-end at 2 x 150 bp. To increase sequence diversity, about 23-30% phiX was spiked into each library pool. The original methods were these. Quality-filtered reads were processed with the UMI-based MiGEC pipeline, which removed over 85% of raw TCR sequences during error correction. VDJ genes were aligned to IMGT germline references, and each clonotype was defined by a unique CDR3 amino acid sequence together with V-J genes. Clonal expansion, Shannon diversity and CDR3 relatedness (CalcPairwiseDistances, ClusterSamples) were evaluated with VDJtools, and phylogenetic trees were built with CLCbio workbench. Expanded clones were defined as having at least 8 unique UMIs, based on coefficient-of-variation modelling across technical triplicates. The raw public reads went through TCRdb reprocessing: fastp at Q25, MiXCR clone calling, in-frame beta chains kept. Rows merge per CDR3 protein into single entries with the most common DNA and genes. TCRdb, rather than the study authors, made the V and J calls. The sample table contains roughly 100,000 distinct CDR3 sequences; only one count was recorded for approximately 10% of them. The top ten clonotypes cover more than 2.5% of the sample.

The clonotype comes from a female donor with HTLV-1-associated myelopathy (HAM/TSP). Here the chain combines TRBV20-1 and TRBJ2-4; no D segment can be confidently identified. The sequenced material came from PBMCs. The CDR3 region has the sequence CSARAPTDNIQYF. In nucleotides, the sequence is TGCAGTGCTAGAGCTCCCACTGATAACATTCAGTACTTC.